The 6 T cell receptor beta chains reported below all come from one sample, sequenced in a study of T cells in women clearing cervical HPV infection. Data came from immunoSEQ multiplex PCR; TCRdb stores just in-frame clones and leaves some out. Listed are about 24,000 clones; 5.4% falls within the top ten. Source material: blood buffy coat. These receptors were collected from a woman aged 18 to 75 with a cervical HPV16 infection that either progressed to CIN3+ or cleared (not recorded which).

On this clone: The read ends 3 residues early relative to the CDR3; the germline J gene fills the gap. The chain joins TRBV19 to TRBJ2-3, with TRBD1 matching over 8 bases. Losses at the gene ends were 8 bases for V and 4 bases for J; bases not matched to a gene: 11. CDR1 is LNHDA, CDR2 SQIVND, per germline (reference sequence). The CDR3 is 15 amino acids. The CDR3 loop reads CASGRQGIGADTQYF. The CDR3 DNA, read in part, is TGTGCCAGTGGACGACAGGGGATCGGCGCAGATACG.

Of note for this clone: Coverage ceases 3 residues before the CDR3 finishes, and the germline J gene fills in the end. This chain joins TRBV2 and TRBJ2-6; weak D call: TRBD2 (7 bases). In germline, CDR1 is SNHLY, CDR2 FYNNEI. The CDR3 contains 18 residues. Trimming cost V 0 bases and J 4 bases, with 16 bases left between them. The CDR3 is CASSEAGGALSGANVLTF. The part of the CDR3 DNA that was read is TGTGCCAGCAGTGAAGCGGGGGGGGCTTTAAGCGGGGCCAACGTC. Variable domain in full (rest from reference TRBV2 and TRBJ2-6): EPEVTQTPSHQVTQMGQEVILRCVPISNHLYFYWYRQILGQKVEFLVSFYNNEISEKSEIFDDQFSVERPDGSNFTLKIRSTKLEDSAMYFCASSEAGGALSGANVLTFGAGSRLTVL.

About this clone: The read ends 3 residues early relative to the CDR3; the germline J gene fills the gap. The rearrangement uses TRBV19 and TRBJ1-6; the D is unclear. The CDR3 extends over 15 amino acids. Trimming cost V 2 bases and J 7 bases, with 12 bases left between them. From germline, CDR1 is LNHDA and CDR2 SQIVND (reference sequence). This chain's CDR3 is CASSIWRADNSPLHF. The part of the CDR3 DNA that was read is TGTGCCAGTAGTATATGGCGGGCGGACAATTCACCC.

Regarding this clone: The read falls 3 residues short of the CDR3 end, and the missing part is taken from the germline J gene. The chain has TRBV2 and TRBJ1-2; possible D gene TRBD1, 5 bases. The CDR3 loop spans 13 amino acids. CDR1 is SNHLY, CDR2 FYNNEI, per germline. The sequenced part of the CDR3 DNA is TGTGCCAGCAGTATTGACAGCTACAATGAC. Its protein is CASSIDSYND. The CDR3 reads in full as CASSIDSYNDYTF.

Of note for this clone: The CDR3 end is not reached by the read, which stops 3 residues before it; the germline J gene fills it in. V and J are TRBV6-1 and TRBJ2-4; possibly TRBD1 for D (5 bases). This CDR3 has 13 amino acids. Germline CDR1 is MNHNS and CDR2 is SASEGT. The CDR3 sequence is CASSGGRSYGQYF. The sequenced CDR3 bases are TGTGCCAGCAGTGGGGGCCGGAGCTATGGT.

A word on this clone: The CDR3 extends 3 residues past the end of the read, so its final part is completed from the germline J gene. This rearrangement joins TRBV30 to TRBJ1-1; 8 positions match TRBD1. From germline, CDR1 is GTSNPN and CDR2 SVGIG (reference sequence). There are 15 residues in the CDR3. The covered CDR3 bases are TGTGCCTGGAGTTCACCGAACAGGGGGGGATTGGAA. Amino acid sequence: CAWSSPNRGGLE. Given in full, the CDR3 is CAWSSPNRGGLEAFF.